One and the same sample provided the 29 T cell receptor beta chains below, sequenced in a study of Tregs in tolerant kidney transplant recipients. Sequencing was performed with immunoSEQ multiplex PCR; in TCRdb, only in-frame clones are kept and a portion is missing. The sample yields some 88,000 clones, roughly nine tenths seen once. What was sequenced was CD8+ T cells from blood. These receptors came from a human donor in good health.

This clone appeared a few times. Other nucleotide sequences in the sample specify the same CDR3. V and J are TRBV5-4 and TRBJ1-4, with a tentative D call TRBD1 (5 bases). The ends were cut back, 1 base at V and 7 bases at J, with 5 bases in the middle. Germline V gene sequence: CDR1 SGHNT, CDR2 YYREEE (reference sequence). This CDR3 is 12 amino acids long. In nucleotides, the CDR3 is TGTGCCAGCAGCTTGAGGGGTGAAAAACTGTTTTTT. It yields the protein CASSLRGEKLFF. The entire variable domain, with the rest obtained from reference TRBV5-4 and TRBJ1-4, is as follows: ETGVTQSPTHLIKTRGQQVTLRCSSQSGHNTVSWYQQALGQGPQFIFQYYREEENGRGNFPPRFSGLQFPNYSSELNVNALELDDSALYLCASSLRGEKLFFGSGTQLSVL.

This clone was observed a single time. In DNA form, the CDR3 reads TGTGCCAGCAGTTACGACAGGGGTAATGAGCAGTTCTTC. Protein product: CASSYDRGNEQFF. The chain carries TRBV6-4 and TRBJ2-1, with 8 positions matching TRBD1. Germline CDR1 and CDR2: MRHNA and SNTAGT. CDR3 size: 13 residues. V lost 5 bases, J lost 7 bases, and 4 bases stayed unmatched.

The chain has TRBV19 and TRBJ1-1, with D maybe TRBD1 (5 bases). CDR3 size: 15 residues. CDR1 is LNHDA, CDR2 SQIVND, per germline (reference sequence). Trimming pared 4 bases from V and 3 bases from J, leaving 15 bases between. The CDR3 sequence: CASSTYAGVDTEAFF. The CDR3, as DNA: TGTGCCAGTAGTACCTACGCGGGGGTGGACACTGAAGCTTTCTTT.

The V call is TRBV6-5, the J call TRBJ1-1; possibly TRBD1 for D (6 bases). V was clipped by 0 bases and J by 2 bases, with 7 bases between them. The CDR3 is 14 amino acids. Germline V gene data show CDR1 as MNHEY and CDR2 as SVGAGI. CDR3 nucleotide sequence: TGTGCCAGCAGTTACTCGGACAGCAACACTGAAGCTTTCTTT. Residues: CASSYSDSNTEAFF.

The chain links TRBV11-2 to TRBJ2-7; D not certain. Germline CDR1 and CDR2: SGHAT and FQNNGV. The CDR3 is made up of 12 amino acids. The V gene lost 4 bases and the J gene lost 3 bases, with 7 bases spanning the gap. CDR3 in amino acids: CASSWLFYEQYF. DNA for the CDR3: TGTGCCAGCAGCTGGTTGTTCTACGAGCAGTACTTC. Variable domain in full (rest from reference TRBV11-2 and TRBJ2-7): EAGVAQSPRYKIIEKRQSVAFWCNPISGHATLYWYQQILGQGPKLLIQFQNNGVVDDSQLPKDRFSAERLKGVDSTLKIQPAKLEDSAVYLCASSWLFYEQYFGPGTRLTVT.

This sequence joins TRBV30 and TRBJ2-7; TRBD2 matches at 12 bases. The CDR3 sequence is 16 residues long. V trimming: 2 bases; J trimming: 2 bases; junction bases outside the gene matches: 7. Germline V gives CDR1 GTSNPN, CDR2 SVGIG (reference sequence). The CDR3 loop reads CAWSLRTSGIPYEQYF. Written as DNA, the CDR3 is TGTGCCTGGAGTCTTCGGACTAGCGGGATCCCCTACGAGCAGTACTTC.

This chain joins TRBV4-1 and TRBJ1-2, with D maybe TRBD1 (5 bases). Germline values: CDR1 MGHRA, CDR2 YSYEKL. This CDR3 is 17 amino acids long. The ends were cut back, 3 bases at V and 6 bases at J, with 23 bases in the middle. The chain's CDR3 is CASSQIQGGVNDDGYTF. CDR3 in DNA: TGCGCCAGCAGCCAGATTCAGGGAGGGGTAAACGATGATGGCTACACCTTC.

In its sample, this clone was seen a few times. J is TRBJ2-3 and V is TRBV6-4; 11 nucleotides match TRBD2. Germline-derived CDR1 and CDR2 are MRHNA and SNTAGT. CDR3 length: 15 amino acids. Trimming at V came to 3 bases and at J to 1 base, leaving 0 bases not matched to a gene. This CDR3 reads CASSETSGGTDTQYF. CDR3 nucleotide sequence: TGTGCCAGCAGTGAGACTAGCGGGGGCACAGATACGCAGTATTTT.

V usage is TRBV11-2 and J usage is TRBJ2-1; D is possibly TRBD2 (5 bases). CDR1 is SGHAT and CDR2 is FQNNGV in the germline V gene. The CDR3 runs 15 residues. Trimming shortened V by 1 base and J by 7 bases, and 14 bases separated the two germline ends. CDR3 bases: TGTGCCAGCAGCTTAGTGGTGGGAGAGATGAATGAGCAGTTCTTC. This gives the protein CASSLVVGEMNEQFF.

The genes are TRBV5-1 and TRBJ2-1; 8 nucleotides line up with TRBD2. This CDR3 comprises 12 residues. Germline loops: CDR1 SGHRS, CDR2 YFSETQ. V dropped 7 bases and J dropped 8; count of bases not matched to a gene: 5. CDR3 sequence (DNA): TGCGCCAGCGCCCGGGAGGGGGATGAGCAGTTCTTC. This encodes CASAREGDEQFF.

CDR3 bases: TGTGCCAGCAGCTGGATGGGCGGTGAGCAGTTCTTC. This translates into CASSWMGGEQFF. This sequence joins TRBV9 and TRBJ2-1; D not certain. Trimming took 4 bases from V and 9 from J, leaving 11 bases between them. This CDR3 has 12 residues. Per germline, CDR1 SGDLS and CDR2 YYNGEE.

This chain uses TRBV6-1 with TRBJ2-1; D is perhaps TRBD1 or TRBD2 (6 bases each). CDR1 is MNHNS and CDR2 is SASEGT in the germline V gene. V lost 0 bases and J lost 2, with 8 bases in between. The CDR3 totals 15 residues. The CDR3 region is CASSEAGGTYNEQFF. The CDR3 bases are TGTGCCAGCAGTGAAGCGGGGGGCACCTACAATGAGCAGTTCTTC.

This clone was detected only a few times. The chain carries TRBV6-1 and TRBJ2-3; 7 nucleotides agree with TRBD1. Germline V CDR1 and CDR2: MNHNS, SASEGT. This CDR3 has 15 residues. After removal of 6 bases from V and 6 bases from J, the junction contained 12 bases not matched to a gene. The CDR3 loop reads CASSPLGGQLDTQYF. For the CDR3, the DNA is TGTGCCAGCAGCCCCCTTGGGGGACAGTTGGATACGCAGTATTTT.

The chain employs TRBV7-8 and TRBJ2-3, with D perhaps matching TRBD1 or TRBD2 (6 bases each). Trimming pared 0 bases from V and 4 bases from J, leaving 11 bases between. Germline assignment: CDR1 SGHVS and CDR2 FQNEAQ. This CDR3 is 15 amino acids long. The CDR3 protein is CASSLATGAPDTQYF. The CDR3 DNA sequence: TGTGCCAGCAGCTTAGCAACGGGGGCCCCAGATACGCAGTATTTT.

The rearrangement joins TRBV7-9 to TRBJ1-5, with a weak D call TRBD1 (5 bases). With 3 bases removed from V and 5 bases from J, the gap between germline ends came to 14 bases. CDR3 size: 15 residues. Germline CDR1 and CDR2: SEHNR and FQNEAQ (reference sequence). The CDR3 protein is CASSFWGERDQPQHF. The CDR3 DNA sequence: TGTGCCAGCAGCTTTTGGGGGGAGCGGGATCAGCCCCAGCATTTT.

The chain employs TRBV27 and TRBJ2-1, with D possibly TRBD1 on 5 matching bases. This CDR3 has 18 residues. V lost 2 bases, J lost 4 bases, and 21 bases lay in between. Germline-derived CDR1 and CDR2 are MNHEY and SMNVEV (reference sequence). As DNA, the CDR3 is TGTGCCAGCAGTTTACGTCAGACCGACAGACTTGGGTACAATGAGCAGTTCTTC. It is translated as CASSLRQTDRLGYNEQFF.

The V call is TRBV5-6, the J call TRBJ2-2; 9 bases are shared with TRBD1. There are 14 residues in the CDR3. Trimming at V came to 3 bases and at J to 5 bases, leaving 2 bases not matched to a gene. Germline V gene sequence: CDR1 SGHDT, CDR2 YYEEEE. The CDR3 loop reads CASSWDRETGELFF. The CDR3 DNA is TGTGCCAGCAGCTGGGACAGGGAAACCGGGGAGCTGTTTTTT.

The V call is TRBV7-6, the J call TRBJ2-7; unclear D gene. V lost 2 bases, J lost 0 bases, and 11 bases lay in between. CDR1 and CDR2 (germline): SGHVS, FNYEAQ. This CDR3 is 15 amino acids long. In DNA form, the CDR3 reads TGTGCCAGCAGCTTAAGGGCAGCTAACTCCTACGAGCAGTACTTC. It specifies CASSLRAANSYEQYF.

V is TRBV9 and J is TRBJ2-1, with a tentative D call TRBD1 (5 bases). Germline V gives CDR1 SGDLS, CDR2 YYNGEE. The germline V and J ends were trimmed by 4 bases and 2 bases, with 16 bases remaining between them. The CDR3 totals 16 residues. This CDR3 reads CASSHTGTPTYNEQFF. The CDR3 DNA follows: TGTGCCAGCAGCCATACAGGTACCCCTACCTACAATGAGCAGTTCTTC.

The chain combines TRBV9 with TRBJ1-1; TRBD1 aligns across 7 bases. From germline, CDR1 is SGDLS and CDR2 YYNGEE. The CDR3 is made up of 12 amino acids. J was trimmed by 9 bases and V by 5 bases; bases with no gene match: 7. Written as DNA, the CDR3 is TGTGCCAGCAGAGCCTTGGACAGGAAAGCTTTCTTT. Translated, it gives CASRALDRKAFF.

In nucleotides, the CDR3 is TGTGCCAGCAGTTTCGGGACACTTGGCTCCTACGAGCAGTACTTC. Encoded protein: CASSFGTLGSYEQYF. The rearrangement uses TRBV27 and TRBJ2-7; the D gene is possibly TRBD1 (6 bases). The germline V gene encodes CDR1 MNHEY and CDR2 SMNVEV (reference sequence). The CDR3 has 15 residues. V lost 3 bases to trimming and J lost 0 bases, with 12 bases between them.

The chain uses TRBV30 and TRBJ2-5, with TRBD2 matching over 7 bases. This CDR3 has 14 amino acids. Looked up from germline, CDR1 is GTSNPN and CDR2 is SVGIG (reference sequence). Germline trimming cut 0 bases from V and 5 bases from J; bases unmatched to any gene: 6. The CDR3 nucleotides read TGTGCCTGGAGTGTACTGGGTAGCGGGGAGACCCAGTACTTC. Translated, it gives CAWSVLGSGETQYF.

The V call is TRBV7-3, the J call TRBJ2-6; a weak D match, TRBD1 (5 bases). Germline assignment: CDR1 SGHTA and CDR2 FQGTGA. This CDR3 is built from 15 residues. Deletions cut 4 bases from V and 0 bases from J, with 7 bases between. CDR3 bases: TGTGCCAGCAGCTCACAGGTCTCTGGGGCCAACGTCCTGACTTTC. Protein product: CASSSQVSGANVLTF.

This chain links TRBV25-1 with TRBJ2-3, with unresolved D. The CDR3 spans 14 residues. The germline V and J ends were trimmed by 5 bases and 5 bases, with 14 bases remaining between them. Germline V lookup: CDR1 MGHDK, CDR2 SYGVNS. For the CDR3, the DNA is TGTGCCAGCAGTCTCCGGTCACGAGGAGATACGCAGTATTTT. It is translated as CASSLRSRGDTQYF.

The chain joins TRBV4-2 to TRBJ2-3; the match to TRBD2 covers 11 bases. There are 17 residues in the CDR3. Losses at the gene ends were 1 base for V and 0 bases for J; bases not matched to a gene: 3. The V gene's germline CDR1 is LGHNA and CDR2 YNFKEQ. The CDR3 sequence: CASSQGLAGSSTDTQYF. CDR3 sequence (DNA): TGTGCCAGCAGCCAAGGACTAGCGGGGTCTAGCACAGATACGCAGTATTTT.

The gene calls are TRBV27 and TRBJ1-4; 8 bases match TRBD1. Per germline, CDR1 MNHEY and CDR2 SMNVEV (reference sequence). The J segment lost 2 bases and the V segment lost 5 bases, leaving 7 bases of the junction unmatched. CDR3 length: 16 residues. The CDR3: CASSPWTGPTNEKLFF. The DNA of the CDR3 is TGTGCCAGCAGTCCTTGGACAGGGCCTACTAATGAAAAACTGTTTTTT.

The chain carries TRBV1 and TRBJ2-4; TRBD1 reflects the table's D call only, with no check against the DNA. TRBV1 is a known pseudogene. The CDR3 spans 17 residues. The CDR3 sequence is CTSSQEGTGQTKNIQYF. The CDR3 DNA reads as TGCACCAGCAGCCAAGAGGGGACAGGACAAACCAAAAACATTCAGTACTTC.

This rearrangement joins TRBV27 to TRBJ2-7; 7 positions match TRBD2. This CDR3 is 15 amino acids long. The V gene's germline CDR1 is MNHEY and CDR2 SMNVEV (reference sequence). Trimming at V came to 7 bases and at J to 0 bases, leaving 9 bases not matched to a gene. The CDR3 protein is CASTDTSVSSYEQYF. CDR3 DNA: TGTGCCAGCACCGACACTAGCGTAAGCTCCTACGAGCAGTACTTC.

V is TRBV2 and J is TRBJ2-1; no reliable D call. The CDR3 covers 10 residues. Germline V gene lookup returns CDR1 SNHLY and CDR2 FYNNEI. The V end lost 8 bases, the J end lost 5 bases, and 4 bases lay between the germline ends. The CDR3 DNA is TGTGCCAGCTACCACAATGAGCAGTTCTTC. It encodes CASYHNEQFF.